The rows below give T cell receptor beta chains drawn from one sample of a study of blood T cells in healthy people across ages. Via MiXCR, TCRdb re-called the 5' RACE reads, giving one row per CDR3 protein. This sample has roughly 800,000 distinct CDR3 sequences; nearly 60% occur once, and the top ten carry approximately 23%. The sequencing sample was made of blood. Every receptor here comes from a man younger than 45 in good health. CDR3s include the opening cysteine and the closing phenylalanine or tryptophan. Fields, in order: D gene, J gene, V gene, clone size, CDR3 protein, CDR3 DNA. D genes are given only for firm matches. A clone size is listed for some rows: how often the clone was seen (once, few, many), or a class if it is expanded.

. | TRBJ2-5 | TRBV28 | . | CASSGRADYNNEQYF | TGTGCCAGCAGTGGCCGGGCGGACTACAACAATGAGCAGTACTTC
. | TRBJ2-7 | TRBV6-6 | . | CASEHSPYEQYF | TGTGCCAGCGAGCACAGCCCCTACGAGCAGTACTTC
. | TRBJ2-3 | TRBV6-5 | . | CASSYSIYGDTDTQYF | TGTGCCAGCAGTTACTCGATTTACGGGGACACAGATACGCAGTATTTT
. | TRBJ2-2 | TRBV9 | . | CASSVDLQPFTGELFF | TGTGCCAGCAGCGTAGATTTACAACCTTTCACCGGGGAGCTGTTTTTT
. | TRBJ2-5 | TRBV7-2 | few | CASSLGFGQETQYF | TGTGCCAGCAGCTTAGGGTTCGGCCAAGAGACCCAGTACTTC
. | TRBJ1-1 | TRBV27 | . | CAGSLAGPGLRTEAFF | TGTGCCGGCAGTTTAGCGGGTCCGGGGTTAAGGACTGAAGCTTTCTTT
. | TRBJ2-3 | TRBV12-3/TRBV12-4 | many | CASSRSDTQYF | TGTGCCAGCAGTCGGTCAGATACGCAGTATTTT
. | TRBJ2-1 | TRBV6-5 | . | CASSYSNDYNEQFF | TGTGCCAGCAGTTACTCGAATGATTACAATGAGCAGTTCTTC
TRBD1 | TRBJ2-7 | TRBV6-5 | many | CASSLDRGNEQYF | TGTGCCAGCAGTTTAGACAGGGGAAACGAGCAGTACTTC
. | TRBJ1-6 | TRBV12-3/TRBV12-4 | . | CASSSAPSPLHF | TGTGCCAGCAGTTCGGCCCCGTCGCCCCTCCACTTT
. | TRBJ2-1 | TRBV4-2 | . | CASSPYAGRGDNEQFF | TGTGCCAGCAGCCCCTATGCAGGGAGGGGGGACAATGAGCAGTTCTTC
TRBD1 | TRBJ2-7 | TRBV20-1 | once | CSAVTGTGGYEQYF | TGCAGTGCTGTAACCGGGACAGGGGGATACGAGCAGTACTTC
TRBD1 | TRBJ2-7 | TRBV9 | . | CASSVLGQGKGEQYF | TGTGCCAGCAGCGTACTCGGACAGGGGAAAGGGGAGCAGTACTTC
TRBD2 | TRBJ2-5 | TRBV11-2 | . | CASRGLLAGSVETQYF | TGTGCCAGCAGAGGCCTGTTAGCGGGGTCGGTAGAGACCCAGTACTTC
. | TRBJ2-2 | TRBV24-1 | many | CATKSGEEAGELFF | TGTGCCACCAAAAGTGGGGAGGAGGCCGGGGAGCTGTTTTTT
. | TRBJ2-7 | TRBV7-9 | . | CASSSPRRSSYEQYF | TGTGCCAGCAGCTCCCCACGTAGGAGCTCCTACGAGCAGTACTTC
TRBD1 | TRBJ1-1 | TRBV12-3/TRBV12-4 | . | CASSLSRTGGSTEAFF | TGTGCCAGCAGTTTATCGCGGACAGGGGGGAGCACTGAAGCTTTCTTT
TRBD2 | TRBJ2-1 | TRBV6-2/TRBV6-3 | few | CASSYRTSGMYNEQFF | TGTGCCAGCAGTTACCGTACTAGCGGGATGTACAATGAGCAGTTCTTC
. | TRBJ2-1 | TRBV6-5 | . | CASTDTGGLQGYGQFF | TGTGCCAGCACCGACACCGGGGGACTACAGGGGTATGGGCAGTTCTTC
. | TRBJ1-5 | TRBV6-2/TRBV6-3 | . | CASSSGEDHQPQHF | TGTGCCAGCAGTTCAGGGGAAGATCACCAGCCCCAGCATTTT
. | TRBJ1-6 | TRBV6-7 | . | CASDLTDNSPLHF | TGTGCCAGCGATCTTACAGATAATTCACCCCTCCACTTT
. | TRBJ2-1 | TRBV7-6 | . | CAGSLADRQSYNEQFF | TGTGCCGGCAGCTTAGCGGACAGGCAGTCCTACAATGAGCAGTTCTTC
. | TRBJ2-7 | TRBV7-2 | . | CASSLLRQNEQYF | TGTGCCAGCAGCCTTCTCAGACAAAACGAGCAGTACTTC
TRBD1 | TRBJ2-3 | TRBV20-1 | . | CSARGTGHTDTQYF | TGCAGTGCTAGGGGGACAGGGCATACAGATACGCAGTATTTT
. | TRBJ2-5 | TRBV7-9 | . | CASSLGDGLRETQYF | TGTGCCAGCAGCTTAGGAGATGGTCTGAGGGAGACCCAGTACTTC
. | TRBJ2-1 | TRBV7-2 | . | CACSLVSGPPFF | TGTGCCTGCAGCTTAGTATCTGGGCCCCCGTTCTTC
TRBD1 | TRBJ2-3 | TRBV9 | . | CASSASSTGGVWDTQYF | TGTGCCAGCAGCGCCTCGTCGACAGGGGGTGTGTGGGATACGCAGTATTTT
. | TRBJ1-5 | TRBV6-6 | few | CASSYRRDQPQHF | TGTGCCAGCAGTTATAGGAGGGATCAGCCCCAGCATTTT
. | TRBJ1-1 | TRBV29-1 | few | CSVVGYTEAFF | TGCAGCGTTGTGGGCTACACTGAAGCTTTCTTT
TRBD2 | TRBJ2-7 | TRBV4-2 | . | CASGTSGGPDEQYF | TGTGCCAGCGGAACTAGCGGGGGGCCGGACGAGCAGTACTTC
TRBD2 | TRBJ2-5 | TRBV5-1 | . | CASSLLAGGPETQYF | TGCGCCAGCAGCTTGCTAGCGGGAGGGCCGGAGACCCAGTACTTC
. | TRBJ2-1 | TRBV11-3 | . | CASSRGYSYNEQFF | TGTGCCAGCAGCCGAGGTTACTCCTACAATGAGCAGTTCTTC
. | TRBJ2-7 | TRBV29-1 | . | CSVETTGSYEQYF | TGCAGCGTTGAAACCACAGGTTCCTACGAGCAGTACTTC
. | TRBJ2-3 | TRBV6-4 | . | CASSDGHGATQYF | TGTGCCAGCAGTGACGGACACGGCGCTACGCAGTATTTT
. | TRBJ1-5 | TRBV28 | . | CASSFGGAKEPQHF | TGTGCCAGCAGTTTTGGGGGGGCGAAGGAGCCCCAGCATTTT
. | TRBJ1-2 | TRBV20-1 | . | CSATAYRTYGYTF | TGCAGTGCCACGGCGTACAGGACCTATGGCTACACCTTC
. | TRBJ1-5 | TRBV20-1 | few | CSARDYAGSNQPQHF | TGCAGTGCTAGAGACTATGCGGGAAGCAATCAGCCCCAGCATTTT
TRBD2 | TRBJ2-1 | TRBV12-3/TRBV12-4 | . | CASGFSSGAYNEQFF | TGTGCCAGCGGTTTCTCTAGCGGGGCTTACAATGAGCAGTTCTTC
. | TRBJ2-7 | TRBV5-5 | . | CASSLEGSIGAGRGLEQYF | TGTGCCAGCAGCTTAGAAGGGAGCATCGGGGCGGGGCGGGGACTCGAGCAGTACTTC
TRBD1 | TRBJ2-3 | TRBV20-1 | few | CSATRQGFTDTQYF | TGCAGTGCTACCCGACAGGGGTTTACAGATACGCAGTATTTT
. | TRBJ2-3 | TRBV20-1 | . | CSARDEGGGPDTQYF | TGCAGTGCTAGAGATGAAGGAGGCGGGCCAGATACGCAGTATTTT
. | TRBJ2-3 | TRBV12-3/TRBV12-4 | many | CASLGDTQYF | TGTGCCAGTCTTGGAGATACGCAGTATTTT
TRBD2 | TRBJ2-1 | TRBV7-3 | . | CASSGTSGDNGQFF | TGTGCCAGCAGTGGGACTAGCGGAGACAATGGGCAGTTCTTC
. | TRBJ2-1 | TRBV24-1 | . | CATSDSQGGIGNEQFF | TGTGCCACCAGTGATTCGCAGGGGGGGATCGGCAATGAGCAGTTCTTC
. | TRBJ1-1 | TRBV4-3 | once | CASSRVFGDGTEAFF | TGCGCCAGCAGCCGGGTCTTCGGGGATGGCACTGAAGCTTTCTTT
. | TRBJ2-6 | TRBV29-1 | few | CSVDEGSGANVLTF | TGCAGCGTTGATGAGGGCTCTGGGGCCAACGTCCTGACTTTC
. | TRBJ2-3 | TRBV7-6 | . | CASSQRAADTQYF | TGTGCCAGCAGTCAGCGGGCGGCAGATACGCAGTATTTT
TRBD2 | TRBJ2-1 | TRBV6-1 | . | CASSGGLAGNNEQFF | TGTGCCAGCAGTGGGGGACTAGCGGGAAACAATGAGCAGTTCTTC
. | TRBJ2-5 | TRBV5-1 | . | CASSRGPEETQYF | TGCGCCAGCAGCCGGGGACCGGAAGAGACCCAGTACTTC
TRBD1 | TRBJ1-1 | TRBV10-3 | . | CAIKGQGMNTEAFF | TGTGCCATCAAGGGACAGGGAATGAACACTGAAGCTTTCTTT
. | TRBJ2-1 | TRBV18 | . | CASSPPGPDNEQFF | TGTGCCAGCTCACCACCGGGTCCAGACAATGAGCAGTTCTTC
. | TRBJ2-1 | TRBV28 | . | CASSSTRIGPSSYNEQFF | TGTGCCAGCAGTTCGACTAGAATAGGGCCTAGCTCCTACAATGAGCAGTTCTTC
. | TRBJ2-3 | TRBV18 | . | CASSPLARDTQYF | TGTGCCAGCTCACCACTGGCTAGAGATACGCAGTATTTT
TRBD2 | TRBJ2-1 | TRBV4-3 | . | CASSQVLAGGETYNEQFF | TGCGCCAGCAGCCAAGTACTAGCGGGAGGGGAGACCTACAATGAGCAGTTCTTC